Described below is a single T cell receptor (beta chain) sequence and its context. At least ten counts were recorded for this clonotype. Its antigen specificity is not known. No base quality information exists; no much larger clone differs at one position. The reads were generated on an Illumina HiSeq 1500. Using fastp at Q25 and MiXCR, TCRdb reprocessed the public reads and kept productive beta chains. Here each entry gathers all rows of one CDR3 protein and keeps the most common genes and DNA. The sample has 400,000 or so distinct CDR3 sequences on record, over 15% of them singletons. Approximately 10% of the sample rests with the top ten. For CDR1 and CDR2, the germline V gene lists SGHTA and FQGNSA. V loses 4 bases of germline sequence and J loses 0 bases, and the interval between the two ends is 7 bases. Including cysteine and phenylalanine, the CDR3 has 14 amino acids. The DNA shown is the 42-base CDR3, in frame from base 1.

The data were taken from a study of T cell repertoires in cytomegalovirus infection (dated by TCRdb to the late 2010s). Background on the whole study: Because public TCR beta signatures pointed to carriage of CMV infection together with the matching HLA type, the HLA type of each donor mattered for the analysis.

Overall study results and their limits: In the ex vivo response, HLA-C-restricted CMV-specific TCR beta clonotypes were dominant, and in two of eight donors the single most frequent clonotype came from this HLA-C-restricted group. In both this cohort and an independent roughly 350-donor cohort, the cumulative frequency of public TCR beta family members distinguished carriers of CMV infection plus the relevant HLA type.

This receptor was taken from a human donor in good health (CMV status not recorded). Some clones in this sample may be carry-over from other donors' samples. The sequencing sample was made of PBMCs. The rearranged chain carries TRBV7-2 and TRBJ2-1, with the D gene uncertain. The DNA sequence reads TGTGCCAGCAGCTCCTTCGGCTCCTACAATGAGCAGTTCTTC. Its translation reads: CASSSFGSYNEQFF.